This TCR beta chain originates from a study of tumor and adjacent non-tumor tissue in lung cancer. The study's findings and limits: In normal lung, the top 100 clones were significantly more dominant than in tumor. Tumor tissue had significantly higher TCR diversity than normal lung.

The library came from three nested PCR rounds adapted from ARM-PCR protocols. TCRdb reprocessed the multiplex PCR reads via MiXCR and lists one record per CDR3 protein. The sample contains tens of thousands of distinct CDR3 sequences, 80% to 85% of which appear only once. On this clonotype itself: The antigen is undetermined.

This CDR3 has 13 residues. The germline V gene has CDR1 MNHNS and CDR2 SASEGT. V shed 10 bases and J shed 0 bases, with 13 bases lying between them. No cell sorting was done before RNA was extracted from the tissue. Sequencing used lung tumor tissue. The source of this sequence is a woman between 50 and 59 years old with non-small cell lung cancer. The rearrangement joins TRBV6-1 to TRBJ2-7, with D tentatively TRBD2 (6 bases). CDR3 bases: TGTGCCACTACTAGCTTACTCTCCTACGAGCAGTACTTC. This codes for CATTSLLSYEQYF.